The clone carrying this T cell receptor (beta chain) has ten or more counts. Amplification of TCR beta CDR3 regions used RNA as the template. When the TCR CDR3 underwent first-round RT-PCR, the HTBI primer set was used. One entry per CDR3 protein, called by TCRdb with MiXCR from the multiplex PCR reads. This sample carries 450,000 to 650,000 distinct CDR3 sequences, about a sixth of them seen once, and the ten largest clones take roughly 15%. The data belong to a study of T cells in Graves' hyperthyroidism and ophthalmopathy. The junction had 6 bases not matched to a gene; V was cut back by 7 bases and J by 2 bases. Germline loops: CDR1 SGHTA, CDR2 FQGNSA. The CDR3 contains 14 residues.

The V call is TRBV7-2, the J call TRBJ2-7; TRBD2 agrees at 9 bases. The TCR originated in a woman aged 18 to 35 with Graves' ophthalmopathy. The specimen sequenced was blood. CDR3 loop: CASIPAGGTYEQYF. The CDR3 DNA is TGTGCCAGCATCCCAGCGGGAGGAACCTACGAGCAGTACTTC.